What follows describes a single T cell receptor (beta chain). Its matching antigen is unknown. This CDR3 has 15 residues. Germline CDR1 is MNHEY and CDR2 is SMNVEV (reference sequence). J gave up 1 base and V 3 bases, and 4 bases lay outside the gene matches. This entry is derived from a study of cytomegalovirus exposure and HLA in healthy donors. General observations from the study: Later on, an analysis showed TCR association rates differing by HLA locus, with DRB1 the most and HLA-C the fewest.

In the PCR, 60 Vbeta and 13 Jbeta primers were used. The table came from immunoSEQ multiplex PCR; TCRdb's copy has only in-frame clones and leaves some out. The data hold hundreds of thousands of clones, with almost 80% observed a single time. The chain recombines TRBV27 with TRBJ2-3; 7 bases fit TRBD1. This TCR was sampled from a male donor in good health and CMV-seronegative. The sample was PBMCs. CDR3 sequence (DNA): TGTGCCAGCAGTTTCTCAGGGGGAGGCACAGATACGCAGTATTTT. Protein: CASSFSGGGTDTQYF.